This TCR beta chain was observed in a study of cytomegalovirus exposure and HLA in healthy donors. CDR1 is MDHEN, CDR2 SYDVKM, per germline. V lost 5 bases to trimming and J lost 6 bases; unmatched junction nucleotides: 4. The CDR3 contains 14 residues. Amplification used 60 Vbeta primers and 13 Jbeta primers. Libraries were prepared by immunoSEQ multiplex PCR; TCRdb keeps only in-frame clonotypes and omits some of them. The top ten clones hold roughly 2% of a sample with under 200,000 clones, 75% to 90% of them seen once. V usage is TRBV28 and J usage is TRBJ2-1, with TRBD2 matching 10 bases. The source of this sequence is a woman aged 18-29 years in good health and CMV-seronegative. The sample was PBMCs. The CDR3 sequence: CASSRLAGANEQFF. The CDR3 nucleotides read TGTGCCAGCAGTCGGCTAGCGGGAGCCAATGAGCAGTTCTTC. Drawing the rest from reference TRBV28 and TRBJ2-1, the complete variable domain is DVKVTQSSRYLVKRTGEKVFLECVQDMDHENMFWYRQDPGLGLRLIYFSYDVKMKEKGDIPEGYSVSREKKERFSLILESASTNQTSMYLCASSRLAGANEQFFGPGTRLTVL.